The subject of this entry is one T cell receptor (beta chain). V shed 0 bases and J shed 1 base, with 3 bases lying between them. The CDR3 spans 13 residues. Germline CDR1 and CDR2: SGHTS and YDEGEE. This record comes from a study of control samples from healthy donors and cancer patients. Data came from immunoSEQ multiplex PCR; TCRdb stores just in-frame clones and leaves some out. Found here are 120,000 or so clones, roughly nine tenths of them singletons; the top ten hold around 1.7%. The receptor was derived from a man between 18 and 29 years old in good health. This sequence joins TRBV5-8 and TRBJ2-3; D uncertain. Material for sequencing was blood. The CDR3 here is CASSLGGTDTQYF. CDR3 in DNA: TGTGCCAGCAGCTTGGGGGGCACAGATACGCAGTATTTT.